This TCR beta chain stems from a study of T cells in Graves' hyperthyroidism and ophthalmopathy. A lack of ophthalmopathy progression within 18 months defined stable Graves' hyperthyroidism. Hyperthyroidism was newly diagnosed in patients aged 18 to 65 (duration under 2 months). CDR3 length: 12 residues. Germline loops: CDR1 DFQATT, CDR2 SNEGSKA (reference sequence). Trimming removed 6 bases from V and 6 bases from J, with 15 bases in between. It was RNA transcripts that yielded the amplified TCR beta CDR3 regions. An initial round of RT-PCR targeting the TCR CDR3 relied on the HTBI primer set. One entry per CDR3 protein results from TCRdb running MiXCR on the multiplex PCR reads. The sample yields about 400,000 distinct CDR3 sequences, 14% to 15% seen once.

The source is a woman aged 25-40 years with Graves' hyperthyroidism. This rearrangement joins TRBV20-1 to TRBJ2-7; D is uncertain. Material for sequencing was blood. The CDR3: CSARSGPCEQYF. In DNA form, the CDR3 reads TGCAGTGCCCGGTCCGGCCCCTGCGAGCAGTACTTC.